The 18 T cell receptor beta chains given below trace back to one sample, sequenced in a study of blood T cells in healthy people across ages. Primers used in a second PCR of about 7 to 12 cycles were a sample-barcoded 5' primer and a J-beta primer mix. Using its own MiXCR run on the 5' RACE reads, TCRdb lists one record per CDR3 protein. The data show some 1.6 million distinct CDR3 sequences, about 31% seen once. The sequencing sample was made of blood. All receptors come from a young woman in good health.

This clonotype was picked up a small number of times. The chain uses TRBV20-1 and TRBJ2-7; TRBD2 aligns across 7 bases. Trimming cost V 6 bases and J 4 bases; bases outside gene matches: 6. The CDR3 is made up of 12 amino acids. The germline V gene encodes CDR1 DFQATT and CDR2 SNEGSKA (reference sequence). CDR3 DNA sequence: TGCAGTGCGACGGCTAGCGGTTACGAGCAGTACTTC. Translation: CSATASGYEQYF.

This chain links TRBV29-1 with TRBJ2-5; a weak D match, TRBD1 (5 bases). The CDR3 is 11 residues long. Trimming shortened V by 8 bases and J by 11 bases, and 18 bases separated the two germline ends. Germline V lookup: CDR1 SQVTM, CDR2 ANQGSEA. The CDR3 loop reads CSISSTTEQYF. The CDR3 DNA follows: TGCAGCATTAGCTCGACGACAGAGCAGTACTTC.

This rearrangement joins TRBV4-1 to TRBJ2-2; no clear D. The germline gives CDR1 MGHRA, CDR2 YSYEKL. CDR3 length equals 17 residues. V was cut by 4 bases and J by 1 base, with 16 bases left in between. CDR3 sequence: CASSPFVSSGNTGELFF. DNA for the CDR3: TGCGCCAGCAGCCCCTTCGTTTCGTCCGGGAACACCGGGGAGCTGTTTTTT.

The chain recombines TRBV9 with TRBJ2-7; 8 bases are a match to TRBD2. The CDR3 loop spans 15 amino acids. After removal of 3 bases from V and 2 bases from J, the junction contained 7 bases not matched to a gene. CDR1 and CDR2 (germline): SGDLS, YYNGEE. DNA for the CDR3: TGTGCCAGCAGCGGCCGGGGGGGGGAGGCCTACGAGCAGTACTTC. Protein: CASSGRGGEAYEQYF.

The sample holds a few counts of this clonotype. The rearrangement uses TRBV6-5 and TRBJ2-1, with D unresolved. CDR1 and CDR2 (germline): MNHEY, SVGAGI. Deletions cut 0 bases from V and 8 bases from J, with 8 bases between. The CDR3 length is 13 residues. This CDR3 reads CASSYSNLDEQFF. The CDR3 nucleotides are TGTGCCAGCAGTTACTCGAACCTGGATGAGCAGTTCTTC.

This chain uses TRBV4-1 with TRBJ1-2, with D perhaps matching TRBD1 (5 bases). V gave up 1 base and J gave up 3 bases, with 12 bases separating them. CDR1 and CDR2 from the germline V gene are MGHRA and YSYEKL. The CDR3 loop spans 15 amino acids. The CDR3 nucleotides are TGCGCCAGCAGCCAAGGACTAGTGACAGACTATGGCTACACCTTC. Amino acids: CASSQGLVTDYGYTF.

CDR3 sequence reads: CASSYFRTSPLHF. The DNA for the CDR3 is TGTGCCAGCAGTTACTTCCGCACCTCACCCCTCCACTTT. V gene TRBV6-6 combines with J gene TRBJ1-6; D uncertain. The CDR3 is 13 residues long. Trimming shortened V by 1 base and J by 10 bases, and 8 bases separated the two germline ends. Germline V gene sequence: CDR1 MNHNY, CDR2 SVGAGI (reference sequence).

The J gene is TRBJ2-1, the V gene TRBV9; possibly TRBD1 for D (6 bases). V was cut by 3 bases and J by 10 bases, with 14 bases left in between. This CDR3 comprises 13 residues. CDR1 and CDR2 (germline): SGDLS, YYNGEE. Here the CDR3 DNA reads TGTGCCAGCAGCGGCAGGGGTTTGGGGGAGCAGTTCTTC. Its translation: CASSGRGLGEQFF.

This clonotype was found many times. The chain joins TRBV15 to TRBJ2-5, with D unclear. This CDR3 comprises 15 residues. V was cut by 0 bases and J by 5 bases, with 13 bases left in between. The germline V gene has CDR1 LNHNV and CDR2 YYDKDF (reference sequence). CDR3 sequence (DNA): TGTGCCACCAGCAGAGATTTAAAGGAGCTGGAGACCCAGTACTTC. It yields the protein CATSRDLKELETQYF.

This clonotype has only a few counts. The chain links TRBV4-1 to TRBJ2-7, with D hard to call. Germline V gene lookup returns CDR1 MGHRA and CDR2 YSYEKL. This CDR3 is 15 amino acids long. V lost 4 bases, J lost 2 bases, and 15 bases lay in between. CDR3 sequence reads: CASSRIDGPTYEQYF. Written as DNA, the CDR3 is TGCGCCAGCAGCCGTATCGACGGTCCAACCTACGAGCAGTACTTC.

V gene TRBV20-1 combines with J gene TRBJ2-2; D is possibly TRBD2 (6 bases). Germline V CDR1 and CDR2: DFQATT, SNEGSKA (reference sequence). Trimming took 2 bases from V and 2 from J, leaving 9 bases between them. The CDR3 runs 14 residues. The CDR3 DNA sequence: TGCAGTGCTAGACAGGACTATAACACCGGGGAGCTGTTTTTT. This gives the protein CSARQDYNTGELFF.

The sample holds a few counts of this clonotype. The gene calls are TRBV4-1 and TRBJ1-5; tentative D call: TRBD1 (6 bases). CDR3 length equals 15 residues. The V end was cut by 6 bases, the J end by 3 bases, with 15 bases between. Germline-derived CDR1 and CDR2 are MGHRA and YSYEKL. CDR3 nucleotides: TGCGCCAGCAGGAGAGTCCCAGGGGCCAATCAGCCCCAGCATTTT. It encodes CASRRVPGANQPQHF.

The chain recombines TRBV6-4 with TRBJ2-2; a possible D gene is TRBD1 (5 bases). This CDR3 has 13 residues. In germline, CDR1 is MRHNA, CDR2 SNTAGT. Deletions cut 2 bases from V and 5 bases from J, with 6 bases between. In nucleotides, the CDR3 is TGTGCCAGCAGTGACCCAGGGACCGGGGAGCTGTTTTTT. This codes for CASSDPGTGELFF.

The V and J genes are TRBV6-1 and TRBJ2-1, with 10 bases that match TRBD1. V lost 5 bases and J lost 6; bases outside the gene matches: 16. This CDR3 has 18 amino acids. Per germline, CDR1 MNHNS and CDR2 SASEGT. This CDR3 is CASSRDRGNRQEGNEQFF. The CDR3 DNA reads as TGTGCCAGCAGTAGGGACAGGGGTAACCGGCAGGAGGGCAATGAGCAGTTCTTC.

This sequence joins TRBV4-1 and TRBJ1-1; TRBD1 is a possible D gene (5 bases). The CDR3 loop spans 13 amino acids. V lost 3 bases and J lost 9, with 14 bases in between. Germline CDR1 and CDR2: MGHRA and YSYEKL. The CDR3 spells CASSQGGVGQAFF. The CDR3, as DNA: TGCGCCAGCAGCCAGGGGGGGGTGGGTCAAGCTTTCTTT.

On this clonotype itself: A much larger clone differs by one base, so this may be a read error. The chain is built from TRBV20-1 and TRBJ2-1, with 8 bases identical to TRBD1. CDR3 size: 12 residues. Germline loops: CDR1 DFQATT, CDR2 SNEGSKA (reference sequence). CDR3 residues: CRGRQGYNEQFF. CDR3 DNA sequence: TGCAGGGGAAGACAGGGGTACAATGAGCAGTTCTTC.

This clonotype has a handful of counts. This chain joins TRBV20-1 and TRBJ2-1; D possibly corresponds to TRBD2 (5 bases). Germline V lookup: CDR1 DFQATT, CDR2 SNEGSKA (reference sequence). There are 15 residues in the CDR3. The V gene lost 0 bases and the J gene lost 9 bases, with 18 bases spanning the gap. Written as DNA, the CDR3 is TGCAGTGCTAGAGATGGCTTGCGCTCTAGCATTGAGCAGTTCTTC. This encodes CSARDGLRSSIEQFF.

This clonotype was counted many times. The CDR3 loop is CSVSIQGFYEQYF. CDR3 DNA: TGCAGCGTCTCGATACAGGGGTTCTACGAGCAGTACTTC. The rearrangement joins TRBV29-1 to TRBJ2-7, with TRBD1 identical over 7 bases. The V gene end was trimmed by 6 bases and the J gene end by 3 bases; junction bases not matched to a gene: 8. The V gene's germline CDR1 is SQVTM and CDR2 ANQGSEA. CDR3 length: 13 residues.